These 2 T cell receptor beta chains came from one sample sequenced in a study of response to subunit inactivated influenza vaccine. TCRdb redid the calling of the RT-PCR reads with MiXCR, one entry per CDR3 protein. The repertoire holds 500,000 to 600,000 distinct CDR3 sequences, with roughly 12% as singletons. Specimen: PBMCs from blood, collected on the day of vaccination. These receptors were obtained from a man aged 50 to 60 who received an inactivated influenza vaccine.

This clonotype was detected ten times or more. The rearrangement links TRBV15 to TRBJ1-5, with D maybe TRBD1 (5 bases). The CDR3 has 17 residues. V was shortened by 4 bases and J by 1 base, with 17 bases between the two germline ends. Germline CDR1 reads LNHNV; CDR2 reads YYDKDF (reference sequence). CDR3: CATSKDQGTVSNQPQHF. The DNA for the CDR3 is TGTGCCACCAGCAAAGATCAGGGTACAGTGAGCAATCAGCCCCAGCATTTT.

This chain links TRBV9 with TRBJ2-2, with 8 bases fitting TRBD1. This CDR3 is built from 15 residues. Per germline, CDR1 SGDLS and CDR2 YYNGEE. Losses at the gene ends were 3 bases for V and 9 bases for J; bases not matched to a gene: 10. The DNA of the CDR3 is TGTGCCAGCAGCGCGAGACAGGGGTCGGAGAGGGAGCTGTTTTTT. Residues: CASSARQGSERELFF. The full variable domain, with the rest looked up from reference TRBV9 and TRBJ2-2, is DSGVTQTPKHLITATGQRVTLRCSPRSGDLSVYWYQQSLDQGLQFLIQYYNGEERAKGNILERFSAQQFPDLHSELNLSSLELGDSALYFCASSARQGSERELFFGEGSRLTVL.